This T cell receptor beta chain was sequenced for a study of blood T cell repertoires in COVID-19. Study in general: Recovery meant two consecutive negative NP/OP PCR tests, professional clearance, or resolved symptoms. Specimens from acute and convalescent COVID-19 originated in the United States, Italy and Spain. From T cells, B-cell-depleted T cells, or PBMCs came the material, which was cDNA or gDNA.

The length of the CDR3 is 16 residues. V lost 5 bases, J lost 7 bases, and 12 bases stayed unmatched. CDR1 SGDLS and CDR2 YYNGEE come from the germline V gene. Those who participated ranged in age from roughly 18 to 95 years and resided in about two dozen US areas. Sequencing used immunoSEQ multiplex PCR; TCRdb keeps in-frame clones, though not all of them. This sample has 120,000 to 150,000 clones, with over 70% found just once. This receptor was obtained from a man in his forties or fifties in a cohort exposed to, infected with or recovered from COVID-19 (not recorded which). The V call is TRBV9, the J call TRBJ1-6, with 7 bases lining up with TRBD1. Sample: PBMCs or T cells enriched from blood (not recorded which). CDR3 nucleotides: TGTGCCAGCAGTGTCAATGAGGACAGGCCGAATTCACCCCTCCACTTT. Encoded protein: CASSVNEDRPNSPLHF.